This TCR beta chain was sequenced in a study of cytotoxic CD8 clonotypes in ibrutinib-treated CLL. A few counts support this clone. Its antigen is undetermined. The table came from immunoSEQ multiplex PCR; TCRdb's copy has only in-frame clones and leaves some out. The sample lists roughly 200,000 clones; 72% were seen once. Looked up from germline, CDR1 is MNHEY and CDR2 is SMNVEV (reference sequence). The CDR3 has 15 residues. V dropped 5 bases and J dropped 0 bases, with 10 bases sitting between them. Findings of the study overall: For progressing versus sustained-remission patients, sampling times were not the same. At progression, clonality fell back toward baseline after rising at ibrutinib response.

The source of this sequence is a human donor with chronic lymphocytic leukemia. The material was PBMCs, obtained after 24 months of ibrutinib treatment. The gene calls are TRBV27 and TRBJ1-4; tentative D call: TRBD1 (5 bases). CDR3 nucleotide sequence: TGTGCCAGCAGTCCCGGACACTCAACTAATGAAAAACTGTTTTTT. This codes for CASSPGHSTNEKLFF.